The present T cell receptor (beta chain) was sequenced within a study of CD8 T cells in Susac syndrome. Study context: The sequenced Susac syndrome patients comprised more than 5 with active disease and roughly 8 in remission. Treatment status at blood draw for the Susac syndrome patients was therapy-naive, corticosteroids, or intravenous immunoglobulin alone.

Study results and caveats: No clonal expansion appeared among CD4+ T cells in Susac patients.

An amount of RNA that ranged from about 0.45 to 1 ug was reverse transcribed with random hexamers. The amplification used immunoSEQ multiplex PCR on TCR beta CDR3; it spanned 54 Vbeta and 13 Jbeta. TCRdb re-analysed the immunoSEQ multiplex PCR reads in MiXCR, keeping a single row per CDR3 protein. The sample lists some 180,000 distinct CDR3 sequences, around 94% seen once, with 0.095% to 0.1% in the top ten. This clonotype was seen a few times. Its antigen is undetermined. The specimen sequenced was CD4+ T cells from PBMCs. The clonotype was recovered from a human donor with Susac syndrome.

CDR3 sequence (DNA): TGTGCCAGTAGTCTCCAGGGCGGTCAGCCCCAGCATTTT. It encodes CASSLQGGQPQHF. V gene TRBV19 combines with J gene TRBJ1-5; D possibly corresponds to TRBD1 (5 bases). This CDR3 region has 13 residues. Germline V CDR1 and CDR2: LNHDA, SQIVND (reference sequence). V was cut by 5 bases and J by 6 bases, with 11 bases left in between.